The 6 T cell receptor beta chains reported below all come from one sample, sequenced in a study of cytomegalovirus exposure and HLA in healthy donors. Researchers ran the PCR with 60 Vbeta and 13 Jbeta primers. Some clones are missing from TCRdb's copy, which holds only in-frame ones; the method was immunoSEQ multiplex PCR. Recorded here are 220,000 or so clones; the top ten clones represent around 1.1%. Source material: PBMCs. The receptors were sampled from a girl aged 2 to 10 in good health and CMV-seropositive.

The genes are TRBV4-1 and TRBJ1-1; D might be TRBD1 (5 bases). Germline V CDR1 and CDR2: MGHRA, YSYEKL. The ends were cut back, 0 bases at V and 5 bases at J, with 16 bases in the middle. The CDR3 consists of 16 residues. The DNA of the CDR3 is TGCGCCAGCAGCCAAGAGGGGACCGGGACTAGAACTGAAGCTTTCTTT. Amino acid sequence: CASSQEGTGTRTEAFF.

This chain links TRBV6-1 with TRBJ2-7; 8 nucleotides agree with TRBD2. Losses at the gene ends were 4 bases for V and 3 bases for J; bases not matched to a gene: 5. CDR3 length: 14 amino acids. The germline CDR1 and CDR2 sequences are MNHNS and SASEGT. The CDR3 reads CASSVGLADYEQYF. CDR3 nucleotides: TGTGCCAGCAGTGTAGGACTAGCTGACTACGAGCAGTACTTC.

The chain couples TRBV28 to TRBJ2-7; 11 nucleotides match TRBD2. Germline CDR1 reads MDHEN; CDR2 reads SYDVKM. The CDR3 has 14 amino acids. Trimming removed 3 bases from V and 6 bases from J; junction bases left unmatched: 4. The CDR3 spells CASSFLAGGVEQYF. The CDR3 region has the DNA TGTGCCAGCAGTTTCCTAGCGGGAGGTGTCGAGCAGTACTTC. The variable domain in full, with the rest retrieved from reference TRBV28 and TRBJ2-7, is DVKVTQSSRYLVKRTGEKVFLECVQDMDHENMFWYRQDPGLGLRLIYFSYDVKMKEKGDIPEGYSVSREKKERFSLILESASTNQTSMYLCASSFLAGGVEQYFGPGTRLTVT.

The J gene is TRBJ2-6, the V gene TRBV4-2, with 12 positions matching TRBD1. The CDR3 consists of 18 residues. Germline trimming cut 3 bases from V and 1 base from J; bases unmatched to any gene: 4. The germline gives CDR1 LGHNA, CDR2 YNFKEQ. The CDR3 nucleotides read TGTGCCAGCAGCCATCCGGGACAGGGGGCTTCTGGGGCCAACGTCCTGACTTTC. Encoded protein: CASSHPGQGASGANVLTF.

As DNA, the CDR3 is TGTGCCAGCAGCCTAACGGGACTAGCGTCCCGCGAGCAGTACTTC. Amino acids: CASSLTGLASREQYF. The chain carries TRBV5-4 and TRBJ2-7, with 10 bases lining up with TRBD2. This CDR3 is built from 15 residues. V lost 4 bases and J lost 6; bases outside the gene matches: 10. From germline, CDR1 is SGHNT and CDR2 YYREEE (reference sequence).

The CDR3 sequence: CASAGRVSREQYF. CDR3 DNA: TGTGCCAGCGCCGGGAGGGTAAGTAGGGAGCAGTACTTC. The rearrangement links TRBV5-6 to TRBJ2-7; 8 bases map to TRBD2. Germline-derived CDR1 and CDR2 are SGHDT and YYEEEE. This CDR3 has 13 residues. V was pared by 7 bases and J by 7 bases, with 10 bases of the junction left unmatched.